The clone carrying this T cell receptor (beta chain) was observed a handful of times. The antigen is unknown. CDR1 is SGHTA and CDR2 is FQGNSA in the germline V gene. Trimming removed 3 bases from V and 4 bases from J, with 9 bases in between. The CDR3 consists of 13 residues. The data originate from a study of blood T cells in healthy people across ages. Study findings and constraints: Both higher diversity and more naive CD4+ cells marked long-lived donors when set against aged donors.

Through a sample-barcoded 5' primer and a J-beta primer mix, a second PCR was run for roughly 7 to 12 cycles. Using its own MiXCR run on the 5' RACE reads, TCRdb lists one record per CDR3 protein. Of about 640,000 distinct CDR3 sequences in the sample, 58% are singletons; the top ten hold over 30%. Donors each provided about 9.5 milliliters of peripheral blood. Sequencing was performed on blood. This chain links TRBV7-2 with TRBJ1-2; D gene ambiguous. This clonotype was obtained from a man in his sixties in good health. CDR3 bases: TGTGCCAGCAGCTTCATGAACCTCTATGGCTACACCTTC. Its protein product is CASSFMNLYGYTF.